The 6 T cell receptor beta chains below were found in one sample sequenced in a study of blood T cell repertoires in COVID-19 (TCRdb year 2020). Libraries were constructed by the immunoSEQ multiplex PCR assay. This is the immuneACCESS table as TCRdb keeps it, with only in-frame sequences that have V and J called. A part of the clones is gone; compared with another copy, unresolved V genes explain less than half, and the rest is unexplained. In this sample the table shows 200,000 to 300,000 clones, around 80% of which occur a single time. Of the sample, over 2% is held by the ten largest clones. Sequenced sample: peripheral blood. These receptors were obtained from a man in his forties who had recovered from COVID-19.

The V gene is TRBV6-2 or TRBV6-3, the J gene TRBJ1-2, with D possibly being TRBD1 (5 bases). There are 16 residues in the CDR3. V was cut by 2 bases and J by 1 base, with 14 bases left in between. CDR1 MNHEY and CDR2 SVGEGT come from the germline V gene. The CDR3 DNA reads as TGTGCCAGCAGTTACGCATCAGGGATTGTTAACTATGGCTACACCTTC. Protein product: CASSYASGIVNYGYTF.

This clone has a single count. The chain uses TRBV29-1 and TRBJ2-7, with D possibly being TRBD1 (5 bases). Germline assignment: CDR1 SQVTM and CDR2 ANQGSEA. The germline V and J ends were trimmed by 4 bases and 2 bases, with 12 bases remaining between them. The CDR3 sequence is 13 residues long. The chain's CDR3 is CSVVARGTYEQYF. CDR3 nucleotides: TGCAGCGTTGTTGCTAGGGGAACCTACGAGCAGTACTTC.

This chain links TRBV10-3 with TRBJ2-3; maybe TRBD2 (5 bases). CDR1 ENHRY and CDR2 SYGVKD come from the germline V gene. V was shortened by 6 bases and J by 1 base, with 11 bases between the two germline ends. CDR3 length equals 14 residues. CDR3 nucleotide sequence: TGTGCCATCAGCGAGGGTCAGGGCACAGATACGCAGTATTTT. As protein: CAISEGQGTDTQYF.

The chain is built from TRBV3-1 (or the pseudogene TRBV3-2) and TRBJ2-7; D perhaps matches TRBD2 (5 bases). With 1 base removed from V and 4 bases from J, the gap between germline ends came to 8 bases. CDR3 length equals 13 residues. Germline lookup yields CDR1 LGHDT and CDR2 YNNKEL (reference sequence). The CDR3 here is CASSQGTFYEQYF. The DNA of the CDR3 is TGTGCCAGCAGCCAAGGGACTTTTTACGAGCAGTACTTC.

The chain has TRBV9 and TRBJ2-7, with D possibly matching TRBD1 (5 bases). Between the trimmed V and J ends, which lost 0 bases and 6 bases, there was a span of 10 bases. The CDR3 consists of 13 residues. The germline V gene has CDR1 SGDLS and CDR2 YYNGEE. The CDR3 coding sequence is TGTGCCAGCAGCGTAGTGGCAGGGCCCGAGCAGTACTTC. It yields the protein CASSVVAGPEQYF. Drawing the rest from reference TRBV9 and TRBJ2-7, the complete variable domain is DSGVTQTPKHLITATGQRVTLRCSPRSGDLSVYWYQQSLDQGLQFLIQYYNGEERAKGNILERFSAQQFPDLHSELNLSSLELGDSALYFCASSVVAGPEQYFGPGTRLTVT.

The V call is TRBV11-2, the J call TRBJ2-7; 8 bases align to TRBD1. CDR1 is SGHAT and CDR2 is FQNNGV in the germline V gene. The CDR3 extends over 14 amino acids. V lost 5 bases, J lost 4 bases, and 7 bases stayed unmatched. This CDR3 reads CASSPSGGPYEQYF. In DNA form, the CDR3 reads TGTGCCAGCAGCCCGTCAGGGGGCCCATACGAGCAGTACTTC.